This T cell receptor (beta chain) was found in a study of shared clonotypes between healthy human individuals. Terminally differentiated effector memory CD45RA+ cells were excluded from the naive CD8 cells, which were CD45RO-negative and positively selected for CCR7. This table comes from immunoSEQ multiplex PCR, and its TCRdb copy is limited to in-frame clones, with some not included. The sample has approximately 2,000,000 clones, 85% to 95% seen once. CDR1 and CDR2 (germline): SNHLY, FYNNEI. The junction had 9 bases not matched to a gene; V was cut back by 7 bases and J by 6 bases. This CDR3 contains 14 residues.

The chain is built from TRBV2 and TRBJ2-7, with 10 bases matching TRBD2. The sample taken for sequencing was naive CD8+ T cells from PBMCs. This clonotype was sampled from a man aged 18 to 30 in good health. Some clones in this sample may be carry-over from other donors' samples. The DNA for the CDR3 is TGTGCCAGCACCCAAGGCGGACTAGCGGCCGAGCAGTACTTC. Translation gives CASTQGGLAAEQYF.